The 9 T cell receptor beta chains listed next were all sequenced from one sample in a study of CD8+ T cells in alopecia areata. cDNA serving as the sequencing template came from extracted, reverse transcribed RNA. Clones were sequenced by immunoSEQ multiplex PCR, and TCRdb holds only the in-frame ones, with some missing. This sample has 100,000 to 120,000 clones; approximately 61% occur once, and the top ten carry roughly 25%. The sequencing sample was made of NKG2D-low CD8+ T cells sorted from blood. These receptor sequences come from a human donor with alopecia areata.

The chain joins TRBV7-2 to TRBJ2-7, with D possibly matching TRBD2 (5 bases). There are 16 residues in the CDR3. Between the trimmed V and J ends, which lost 4 bases and 0 bases, there was a span of 16 bases. Germline CDR1 SGHTA, CDR2 FQGNSA. The CDR3 DNA reads as TGTGCCAGCAGCTCTTGGGGAGCCACGAGCTCCTACGAGCAGTACTTC. Translated: CASSSWGATSSYEQYF. The whole variable domain, filled in from reference TRBV7-2 and TRBJ2-7, reads GAGVSQSPSNKVTEKGKDVELRCDPISGHTALYWYRQSLGQGLEFLIYFQGNSAPDKSGLPSDRFSAERTGGSVSTLTIQRTQQEDSAVYLCASSSWGATSSYEQYFGPGTRLTVT.

This clone was seen more than once but under ten times. The J gene is TRBJ2-1, the V gene TRBV5-1; D perhaps matches TRBD2 (5 bases). The germline V gene encodes CDR1 SGHRS and CDR2 YFSETQ. The V end lost 0 bases, the J end lost 7 bases, and 8 bases lay between the germline ends. This CDR3 comprises 13 residues. DNA for the CDR3: TGCGCCAGCAGCTTGGGCGGGCTAAATGAGCAGTTCTTC. Its translation is CASSLGGLNEQFF.

The V and J genes are TRBV6-5 and TRBJ2-7; the match to TRBD1 covers 7 bases. The V gene end was trimmed by 6 bases and the J gene end by 6 bases; junction bases not matched to a gene: 2. Germline V CDR1 and CDR2: MNHEY, SVGAGI. The CDR3 has 11 amino acids. The CDR3 sequence is CASRTGVEQYF. The CDR3 region has the DNA TGTGCCAGCAGAACAGGGGTCGAGCAGTACTTC.

V is TRBV13 and J is TRBJ2-1; TRBD2 matches 8 bases. Germline lookup yields CDR1 PRHDT and CDR2 FYEKMQ (reference sequence). The CDR3 has 16 amino acids. Trimming removed 5 bases from V and 3 bases from J; junction bases left unmatched: 9. The CDR3 is CASSQSPGTSYNEQFF. The CDR3 DNA reads as TGTGCCAGCAGCCAGTCCCCCGGGACTAGCTACAATGAGCAGTTCTTC.

The chain uses TRBV6-5 and TRBJ2-1; D is possibly TRBD2 (6 bases). From germline, CDR1 is MNHEY and CDR2 SVGAGI. The CDR3 consists of 13 residues. Deletions cut 6 bases from V and 4 bases from J, with 10 bases between. The CDR3 loop is CASSPGGYNEQFF. CDR3 bases: TGTGCCAGCAGCCCTGGGGGGTACAATGAGCAGTTCTTC.

This clone was seen a few times. This rearrangement joins TRBV14 to TRBJ1-4; D gene uncertain. Trimming removed 3 bases from V and 5 bases from J, with 10 bases in between. Germline values: CDR1 SGHDN, CDR2 FVKESK. The CDR3 length is 14 residues. CDR3 region: CASSQELGNEKLFF. The DNA of the CDR3 is TGTGCCAGCAGCCAGGAACTAGGAAATGAAAAACTGTTTTTT.

This clone has only one observation. V is TRBV4-1 and J is TRBJ2-1; D possibly corresponds to TRBD2 (6 bases). This CDR3 region has 14 residues. V lost 0 bases, J lost 11 bases, and 14 bases lay in between. Germline V gene data show CDR1 as MGHRA and CDR2 as YSYEKL. CDR3: CASSQDYSGGKQFF. Here the CDR3 DNA reads TGCGCCAGCAGCCAAGACTATAGCGGAGGAAAGCAGTTCTTC.

This clone was detected only a few times. V and J are TRBV7-9 and TRBJ1-2; D is unresolved. The germline CDR1 and CDR2 sequences are SEHNR and FQNEAQ (reference sequence). CDR3 length: 16 residues. V was clipped by 10 bases and J by 5 bases, with 26 bases between them. The CDR3 loop reads CATTPGPGAKYYGYTF. The CDR3 DNA reads TGTGCCACAACCCCCGGCCCAGGCGCGAAGTATTATGGCTACACCTTC.

The V gene is TRBV18, the J gene TRBJ2-6, with a tentative D call TRBD1 (6 bases). Germline V gives CDR1 KGHSH, CDR2 LQKENI. V lost 5 bases and J 4 bases, leaving 12 bases between the germline ends. CDR3 length: 15 amino acids. In nucleotides, the CDR3 is TGTGCCAGCTCAGGAGACAGGTCCGGGGCCAACGTCCTGACTTTC. Translated, it gives CASSGDRSGANVLTF.